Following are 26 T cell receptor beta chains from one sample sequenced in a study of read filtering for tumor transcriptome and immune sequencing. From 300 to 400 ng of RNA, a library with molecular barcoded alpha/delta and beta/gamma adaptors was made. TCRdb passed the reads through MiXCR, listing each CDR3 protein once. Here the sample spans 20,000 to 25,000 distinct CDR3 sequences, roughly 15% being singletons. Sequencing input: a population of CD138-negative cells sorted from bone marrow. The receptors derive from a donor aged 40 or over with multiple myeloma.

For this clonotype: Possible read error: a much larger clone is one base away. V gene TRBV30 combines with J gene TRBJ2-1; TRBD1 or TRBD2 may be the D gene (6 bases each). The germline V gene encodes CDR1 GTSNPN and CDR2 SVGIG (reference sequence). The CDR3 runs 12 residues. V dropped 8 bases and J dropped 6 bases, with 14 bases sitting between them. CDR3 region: CAPWGAGNEQFF. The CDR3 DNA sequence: TGTGCCCCGTGGGGGGCGGGCAATGAGCAGTTCTTC.

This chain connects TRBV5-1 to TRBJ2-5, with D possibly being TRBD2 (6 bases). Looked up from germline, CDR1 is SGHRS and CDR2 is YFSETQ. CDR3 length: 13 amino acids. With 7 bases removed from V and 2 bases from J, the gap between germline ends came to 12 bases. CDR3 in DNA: TGCGCCAGCGGAGGGGCGGGGCAAGAGACCCAGTACTTC. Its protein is CASGGAGQETQYF.

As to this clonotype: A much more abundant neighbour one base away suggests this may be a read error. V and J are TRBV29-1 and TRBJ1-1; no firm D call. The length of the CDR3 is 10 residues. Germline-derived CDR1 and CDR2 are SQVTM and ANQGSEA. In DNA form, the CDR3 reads TGCAGCGCTGGGGTCACTGAAGCTCTCTTT. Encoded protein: CSAGVTEALF.

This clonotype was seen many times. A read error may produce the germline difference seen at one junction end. The chain's CDR3 is CASRTDSWDTEALF. As DNA, the CDR3 is TGTGCCAGTAGGACCGACAGTTGGGATACTGAAGCTCTCTTT. The chain links TRBV19 to TRBJ1-1; weak D call: TRBD1 (5 bases). The CDR3 totals 14 residues. Germline values: CDR1 LNHDA, CDR2 SQIVND (reference sequence).

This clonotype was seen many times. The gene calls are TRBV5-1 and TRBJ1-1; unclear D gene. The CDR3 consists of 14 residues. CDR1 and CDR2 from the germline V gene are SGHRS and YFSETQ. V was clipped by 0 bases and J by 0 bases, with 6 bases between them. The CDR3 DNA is TGCGCCAGCAGCTTGGAGGGATTGAACACTGAAGCTTTCTTT. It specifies CASSLEGLNTEAFF.

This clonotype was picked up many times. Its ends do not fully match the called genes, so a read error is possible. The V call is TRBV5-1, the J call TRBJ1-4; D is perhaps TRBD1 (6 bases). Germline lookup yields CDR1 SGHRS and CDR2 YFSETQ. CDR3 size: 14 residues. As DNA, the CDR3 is TGCGCCAGCAGCGAGGGGGTGGGTAATGAAAAACGGTTTTTT. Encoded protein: CASSEGVGNEKRFF. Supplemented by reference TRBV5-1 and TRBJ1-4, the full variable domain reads KAGVTQTPRYLIKTRGQQVTLSCSPISGHRSVSWYQQTPGQGLQFLFEYFSETQRNKGNFPGRFSGRQFSNSRSEMNVSTLELGDSALYLCASSEGVGNEKRFFGSGTQLSVL.

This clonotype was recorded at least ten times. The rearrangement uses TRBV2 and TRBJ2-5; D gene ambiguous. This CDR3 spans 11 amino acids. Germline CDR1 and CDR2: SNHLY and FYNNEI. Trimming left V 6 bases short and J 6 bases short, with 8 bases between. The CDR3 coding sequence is TGTGCCAGCAGCGACAAGAAGACCCAGTACTTC. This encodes CASSDKKTQYF. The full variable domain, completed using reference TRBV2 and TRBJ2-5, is EPEVTQTPSHQVTQMGQEVILRCVPISNHLYFYWYRQILGQKVEFLVSFYNNEISEKSEIFDDQFSVERPDGSNFTLKIRSTKLEDSAMYFCASSDKKTQYFGPGTRLLVL.

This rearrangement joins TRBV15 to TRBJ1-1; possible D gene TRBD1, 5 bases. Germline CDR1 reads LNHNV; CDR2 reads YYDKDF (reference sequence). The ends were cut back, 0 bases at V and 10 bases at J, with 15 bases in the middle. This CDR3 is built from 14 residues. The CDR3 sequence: CATSRDLEGEVAFF. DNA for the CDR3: TGTGCCACCAGCAGAGATTTAGAAGGGGAGGTAGCTTTCTTT.

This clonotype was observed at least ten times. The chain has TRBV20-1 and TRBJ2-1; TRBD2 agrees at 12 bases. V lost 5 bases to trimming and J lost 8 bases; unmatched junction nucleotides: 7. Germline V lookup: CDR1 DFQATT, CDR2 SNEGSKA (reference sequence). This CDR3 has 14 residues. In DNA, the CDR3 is TGCAGTGCTTCCGGGACTAGCGGGTATTATGAGCAGTTCTTC. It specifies CSASGTSGYYEQFF.

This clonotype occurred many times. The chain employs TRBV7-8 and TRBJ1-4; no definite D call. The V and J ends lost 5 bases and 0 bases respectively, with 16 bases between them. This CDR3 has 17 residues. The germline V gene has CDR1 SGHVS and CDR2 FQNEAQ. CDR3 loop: CASSPRGDGATNEKLFF. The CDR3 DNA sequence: TGTGCCAGCAGCCCGCGGGGTGACGGGGCAACTAATGAAAAACTGTTTTTT.

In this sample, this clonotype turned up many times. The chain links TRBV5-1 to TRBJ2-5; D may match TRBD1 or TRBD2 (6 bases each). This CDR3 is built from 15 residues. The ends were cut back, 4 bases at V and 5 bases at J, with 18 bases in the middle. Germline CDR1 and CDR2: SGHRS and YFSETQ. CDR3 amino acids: CASSLGSGGLETQYF. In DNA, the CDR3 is TGCGCCAGCAGCCTAGGGAGTGGGGGGCTCGAGACCCAGTACTTC.

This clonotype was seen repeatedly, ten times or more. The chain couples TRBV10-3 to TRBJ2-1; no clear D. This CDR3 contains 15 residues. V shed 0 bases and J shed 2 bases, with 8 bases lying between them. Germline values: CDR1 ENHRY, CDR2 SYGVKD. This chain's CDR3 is CAISESLITYNEQFF. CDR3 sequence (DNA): TGTGCCATCAGTGAGTCGTTGATAACCTACAATGAGCAGTTCTTC.

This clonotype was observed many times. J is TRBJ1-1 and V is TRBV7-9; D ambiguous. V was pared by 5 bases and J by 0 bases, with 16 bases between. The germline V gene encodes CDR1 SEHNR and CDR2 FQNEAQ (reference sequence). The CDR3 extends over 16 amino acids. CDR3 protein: CASSPSYAVMNTEAFF. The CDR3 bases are TGTGCCAGCAGCCCAAGCTATGCAGTGATGAACACTGAAGCTTTCTTT.

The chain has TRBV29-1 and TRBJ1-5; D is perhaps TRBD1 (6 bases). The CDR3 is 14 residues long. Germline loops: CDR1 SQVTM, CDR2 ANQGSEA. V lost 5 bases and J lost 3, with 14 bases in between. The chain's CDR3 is CSVTSQGFNQPQHF. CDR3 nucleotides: TGCAGCGTTACTTCTCAGGGGTTCAATCAGCCCCAGCATTTT.

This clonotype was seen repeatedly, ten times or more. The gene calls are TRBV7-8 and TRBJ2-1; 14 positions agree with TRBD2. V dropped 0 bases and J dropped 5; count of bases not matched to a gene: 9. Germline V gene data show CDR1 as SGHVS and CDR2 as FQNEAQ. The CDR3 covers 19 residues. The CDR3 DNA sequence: TGTGCCAGCAGCTTAGCATCAGGGGGACTAGCGGGGGTTAACAATGAGCAGTTCTTC. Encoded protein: CASSLASGGLAGVNNEQFF.

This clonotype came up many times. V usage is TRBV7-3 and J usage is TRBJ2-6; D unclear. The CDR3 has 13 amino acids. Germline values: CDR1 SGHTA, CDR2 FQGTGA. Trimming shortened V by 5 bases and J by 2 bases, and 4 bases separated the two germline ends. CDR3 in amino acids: CASSQTGANVLTF. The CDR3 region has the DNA TGTGCCAGCAGCCAAACTGGGGCCAACGTCCTGACTTTC.

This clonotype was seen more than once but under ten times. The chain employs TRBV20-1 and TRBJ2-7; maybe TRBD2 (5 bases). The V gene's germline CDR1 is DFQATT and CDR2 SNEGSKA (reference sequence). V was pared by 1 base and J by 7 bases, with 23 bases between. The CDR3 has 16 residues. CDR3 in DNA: TGCAGTGCTAGAGGACCGACAAGAGGGTCCGCCACGGAGCAGTACTTC. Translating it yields CSARGPTRGSATEQYF.

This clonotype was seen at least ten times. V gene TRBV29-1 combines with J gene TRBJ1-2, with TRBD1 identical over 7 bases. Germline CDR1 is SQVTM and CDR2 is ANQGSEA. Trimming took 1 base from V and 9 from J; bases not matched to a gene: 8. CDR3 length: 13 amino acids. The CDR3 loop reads CSVEAGTASSYTF. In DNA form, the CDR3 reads TGCAGCGTTGAAGCCGGGACAGCCTCAAGCTACACCTTC.

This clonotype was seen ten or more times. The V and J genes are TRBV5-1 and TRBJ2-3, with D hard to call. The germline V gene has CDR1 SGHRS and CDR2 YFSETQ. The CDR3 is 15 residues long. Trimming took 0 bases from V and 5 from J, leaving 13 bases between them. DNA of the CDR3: TGCGCCAGCAGCTTGGAATCAGGAGTGGGAGATACGCAGTATTTT. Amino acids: CASSLESGVGDTQYF.

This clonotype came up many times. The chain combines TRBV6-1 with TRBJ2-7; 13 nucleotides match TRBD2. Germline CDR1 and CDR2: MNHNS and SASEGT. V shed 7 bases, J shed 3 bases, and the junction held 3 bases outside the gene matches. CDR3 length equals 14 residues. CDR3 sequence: CASTRLAGGYEQYF. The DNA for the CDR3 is TGTGCCAGCACTAGACTAGCGGGAGGCTACGAGCAGTACTTC.

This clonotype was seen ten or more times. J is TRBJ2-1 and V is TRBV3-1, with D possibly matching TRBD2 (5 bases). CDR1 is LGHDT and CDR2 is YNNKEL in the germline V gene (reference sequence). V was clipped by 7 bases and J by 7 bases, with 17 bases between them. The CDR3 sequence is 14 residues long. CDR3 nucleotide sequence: TGTGCCAGCACGATTAGCCTAGCTAGTAATGAGCAGTTCTTC. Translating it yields CASTISLASNEQFF.

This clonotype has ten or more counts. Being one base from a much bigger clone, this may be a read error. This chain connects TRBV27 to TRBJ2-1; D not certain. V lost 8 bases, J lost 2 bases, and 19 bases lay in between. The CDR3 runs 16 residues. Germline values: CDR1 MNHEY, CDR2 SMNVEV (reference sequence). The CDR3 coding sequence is TGTGCCAGCTCTTTTTCCGCGGTCACGGCCTACAATGAGCAGTTCTTC. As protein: CASSFSAVTAYNEQFF.

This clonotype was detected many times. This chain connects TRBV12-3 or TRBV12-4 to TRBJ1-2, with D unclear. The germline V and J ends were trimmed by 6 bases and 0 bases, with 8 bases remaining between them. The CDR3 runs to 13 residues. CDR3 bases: TGTGCCAGCAGCCCCGGGGCTAACTATGGCTACACCTTC. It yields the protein CASSPGANYGYTF.

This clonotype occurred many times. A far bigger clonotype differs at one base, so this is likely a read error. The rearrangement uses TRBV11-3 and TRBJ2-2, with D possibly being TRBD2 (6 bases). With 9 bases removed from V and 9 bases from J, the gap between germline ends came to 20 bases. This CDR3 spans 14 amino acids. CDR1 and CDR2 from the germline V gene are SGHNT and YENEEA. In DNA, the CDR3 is TGTGCCAGTATGACGGGAGCATCGACCTGGGAGCTGTTTTTT. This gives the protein CASMTGASTWELFF.

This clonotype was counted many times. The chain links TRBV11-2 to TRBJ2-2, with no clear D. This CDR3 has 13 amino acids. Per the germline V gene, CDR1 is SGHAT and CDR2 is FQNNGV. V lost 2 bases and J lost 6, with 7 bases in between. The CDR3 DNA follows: TGTGCCAGCAGCTTATCAAGGGCCGGGGAGCTGTTTTTT. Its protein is CASSLSRAGELFF.

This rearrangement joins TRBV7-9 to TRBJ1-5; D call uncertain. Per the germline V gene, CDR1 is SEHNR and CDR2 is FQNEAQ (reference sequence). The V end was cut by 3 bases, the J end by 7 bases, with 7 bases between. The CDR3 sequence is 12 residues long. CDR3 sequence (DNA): TGTGCCAGCAGCTTGGGCCGGCAGCCCCAGCATTTT. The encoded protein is CASSLGRQPQHF.